What follows describes a single TCR beta chain. The target antigen is unknown. After template switching added a universal primer site, the resulting cDNA carried unique molecular identifiers. TCRdb redid the calling of the 5' RACE reads with MiXCR, one entry per CDR3 protein. The sample has 1.5 million to 2 million distinct CDR3 sequences; less than 40% are singletons. The data derive from a study of identical twins. Findings and caveats of the study: Some out-of-frame alpha sequences were shared by twins, and these showed excess low generation probability. Twins shared beta out-of-frame sequences in excess, but this excess was weaker.

The sequenced sample consisted of cord blood. The receptor was isolated from a newborn girl in good health.

CDR3 amino acids: CASSKEGFGEQYF. The CDR3 nucleotides read TGTGCCAGCAGCAAAGAAGGGTTTGGTGAGCAGTACTTC. The gene calls are TRBV7-8 and TRBJ2-7; D remains unclear. V dropped 5 bases and J dropped 7 bases, with 15 bases sitting between them. Germline CDR1 is SGHVS and CDR2 is FQNEAQ. The CDR3 length is 13 residues. Drawing the rest from reference TRBV7-8 and TRBJ2-7, the complete variable domain is GAGVSQSPRYKVAKRGQDVALRCDPISGHVSLFWYQQALGQGPEFLTYFQNEAQLDKSGLPSDRFFAERPEGSVSTLKIQRTQQEDSAVYLCASSKEGFGEQYFGPGTRLTVT.